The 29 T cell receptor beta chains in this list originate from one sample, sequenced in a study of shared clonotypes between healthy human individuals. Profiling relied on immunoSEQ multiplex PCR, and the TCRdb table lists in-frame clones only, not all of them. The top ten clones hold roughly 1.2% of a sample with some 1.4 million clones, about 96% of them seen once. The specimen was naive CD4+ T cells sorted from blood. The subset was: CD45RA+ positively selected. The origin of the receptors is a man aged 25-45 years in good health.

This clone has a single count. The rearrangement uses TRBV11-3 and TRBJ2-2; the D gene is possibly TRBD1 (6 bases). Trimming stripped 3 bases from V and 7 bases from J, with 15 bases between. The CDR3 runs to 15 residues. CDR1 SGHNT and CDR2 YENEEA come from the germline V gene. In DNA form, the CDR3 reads TGTGCCAGCAGCTTCCGACAGGACTCACGCGGGGAGCTGTTTTTT. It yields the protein CASSFRQDSRGELFF.

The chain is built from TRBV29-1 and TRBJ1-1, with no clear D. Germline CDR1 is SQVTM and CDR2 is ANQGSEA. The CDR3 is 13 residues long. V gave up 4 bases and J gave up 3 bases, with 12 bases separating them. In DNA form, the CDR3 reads TGCAGCGTTGGTCCCCTCGTAGACACTGAAGCTTTCTTT. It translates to CSVGPLVDTEAFF. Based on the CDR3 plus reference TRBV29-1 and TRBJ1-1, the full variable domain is SAVISQKPSRDICQRGTSLTIQCQVDSQVTMMFWYRQQPGQSLTLIATANQGSEATYESGFVIDKFPISRPNLTFSTLTVSNMSPEDSSIYLCSVGPLVDTEAFFGQGTRLTVV.

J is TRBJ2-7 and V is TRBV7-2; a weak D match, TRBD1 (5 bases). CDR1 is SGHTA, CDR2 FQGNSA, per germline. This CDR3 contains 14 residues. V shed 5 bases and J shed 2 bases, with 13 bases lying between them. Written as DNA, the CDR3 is TGTGCCAGCAGCAAAGGGGCAGGGCCCTACGAGCAGTACTTC. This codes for CASSKGAGPYEQYF.

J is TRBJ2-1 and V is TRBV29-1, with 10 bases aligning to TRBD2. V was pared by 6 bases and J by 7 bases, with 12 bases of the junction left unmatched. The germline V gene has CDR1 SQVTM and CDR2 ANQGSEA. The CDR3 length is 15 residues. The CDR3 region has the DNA TGCAGCGTCAAACCCCGCCTAGCGGGAGATAATGAGCAGTTCTTC. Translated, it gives CSVKPRLAGDNEQFF.

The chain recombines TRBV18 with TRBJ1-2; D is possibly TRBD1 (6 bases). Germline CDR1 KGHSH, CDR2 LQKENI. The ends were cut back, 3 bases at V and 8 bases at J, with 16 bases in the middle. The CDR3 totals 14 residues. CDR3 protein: CASSPTGGLDGYTF. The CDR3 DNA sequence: TGTGCCAGCTCACCTACCGGGGGCTTGGACGGCTACACCTTC.

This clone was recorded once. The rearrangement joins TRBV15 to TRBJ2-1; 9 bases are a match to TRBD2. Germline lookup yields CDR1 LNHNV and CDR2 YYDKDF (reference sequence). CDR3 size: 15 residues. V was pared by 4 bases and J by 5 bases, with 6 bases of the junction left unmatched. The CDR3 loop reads CATSKLAGTNNEQFF. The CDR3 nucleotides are TGTGCCACCAGCAAACTAGCGGGTACTAACAATGAGCAGTTCTTC. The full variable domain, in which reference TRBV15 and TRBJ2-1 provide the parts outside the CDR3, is DAMVIQNPRYQVTQFGKPVTLSCSQTLNHNVMYWYQQKSSQAPKLLFHYYDKDFNNEADTPDNFQSRRPNTSFCFLDIRSPGLGDTAMYLCATSKLAGTNNEQFFGPGTRLTVL.

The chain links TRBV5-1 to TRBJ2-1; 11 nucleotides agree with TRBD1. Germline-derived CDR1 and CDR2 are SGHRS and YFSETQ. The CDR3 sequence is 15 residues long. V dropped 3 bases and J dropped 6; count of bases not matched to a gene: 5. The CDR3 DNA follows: TGCGCCAGCAGCTCCGCCGGGACAGGGGGCAATGAGCAGTTCTTC. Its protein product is CASSSAGTGGNEQFF.

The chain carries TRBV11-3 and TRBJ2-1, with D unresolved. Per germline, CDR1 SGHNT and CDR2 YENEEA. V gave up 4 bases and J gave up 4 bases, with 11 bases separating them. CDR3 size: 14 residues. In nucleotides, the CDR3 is TGTGCCAGCAGCTCGCTGGGTGGGTACAATGAGCAGTTCTTC. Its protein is CASSSLGGYNEQFF.

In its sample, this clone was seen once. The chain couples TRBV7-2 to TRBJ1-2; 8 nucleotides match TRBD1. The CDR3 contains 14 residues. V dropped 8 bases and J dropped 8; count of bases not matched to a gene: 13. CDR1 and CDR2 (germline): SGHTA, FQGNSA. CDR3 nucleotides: TGTGCCAGCGCCCGCCCGGGACAGGCGGACGGCTACACCTTC. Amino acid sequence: CASARPGQADGYTF.

This chain's CDR3 is CASLKPSGRVDTQYF. CDR3 sequence (DNA): TGTGCCAGCCTGAAACCTAGCGGGAGGGTGGATACGCAGTATTTT. The V gene is TRBV2, the J gene TRBJ2-3, with TRBD2 matching 12 bases. J was trimmed by 6 bases and V by 8 bases; bases with no gene match: 9. The length of the CDR3 is 15 residues. Germline assignment: CDR1 SNHLY and CDR2 FYNNEI.

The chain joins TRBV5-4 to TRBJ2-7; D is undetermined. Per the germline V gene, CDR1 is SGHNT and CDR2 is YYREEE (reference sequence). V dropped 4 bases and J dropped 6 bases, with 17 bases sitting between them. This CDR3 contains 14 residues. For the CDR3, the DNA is TGTGCCAGCAGCCCCGTTGATGTAGCCGGCGAGCAGTACTTC. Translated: CASSPVDVAGEQYF.

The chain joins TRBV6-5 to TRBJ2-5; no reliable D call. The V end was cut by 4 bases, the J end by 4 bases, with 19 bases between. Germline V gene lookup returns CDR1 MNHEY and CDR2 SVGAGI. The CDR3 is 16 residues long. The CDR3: CASSSPAGPLGETQYF. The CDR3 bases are TGTGCCAGCAGTTCCCCCGCCGGGCCCCTCGGAGAGACCCAGTACTTC.

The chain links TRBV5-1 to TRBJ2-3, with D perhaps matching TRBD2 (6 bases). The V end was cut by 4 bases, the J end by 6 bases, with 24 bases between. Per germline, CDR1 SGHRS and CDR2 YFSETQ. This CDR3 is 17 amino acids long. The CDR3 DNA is TGCGCCAGCAGCATCGCTGCTAGCGCTTCACTTCACGATACGCAGTATTTT. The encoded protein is CASSIAASASLHDTQYF.

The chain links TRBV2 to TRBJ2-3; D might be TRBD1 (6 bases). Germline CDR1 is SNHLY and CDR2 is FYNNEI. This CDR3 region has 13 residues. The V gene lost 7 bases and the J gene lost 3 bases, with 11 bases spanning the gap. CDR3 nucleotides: TGTGCCAGCAACAGGGATGCAACAGATACGCAGTATTTT. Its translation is CASNRDATDTQYF.

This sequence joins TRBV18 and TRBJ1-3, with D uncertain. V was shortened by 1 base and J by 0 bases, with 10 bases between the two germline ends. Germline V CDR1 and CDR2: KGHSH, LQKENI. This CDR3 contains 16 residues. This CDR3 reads CASSPLDGSSGNTIYF. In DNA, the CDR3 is TGTGCCAGCTCACCACTGGACGGAAGCTCTGGAAACACCATATATTTT.

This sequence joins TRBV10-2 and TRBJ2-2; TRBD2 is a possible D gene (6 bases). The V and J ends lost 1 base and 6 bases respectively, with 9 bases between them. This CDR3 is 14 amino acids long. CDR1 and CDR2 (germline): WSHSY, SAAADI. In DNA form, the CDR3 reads TGCGCCAGCAGTGAGTTGGGGGAGGCCGGGGAGCTGTTTTTT. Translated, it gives CASSELGEAGELFF.

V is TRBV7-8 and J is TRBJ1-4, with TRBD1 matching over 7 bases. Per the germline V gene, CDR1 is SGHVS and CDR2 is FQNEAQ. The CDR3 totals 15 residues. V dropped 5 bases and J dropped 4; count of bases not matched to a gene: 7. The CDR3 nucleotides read TGTGCCAGCAGCCCAAGGGACAGCAGTAATGAAAAACTGTTTTTT. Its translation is CASSPRDSSNEKLFF.

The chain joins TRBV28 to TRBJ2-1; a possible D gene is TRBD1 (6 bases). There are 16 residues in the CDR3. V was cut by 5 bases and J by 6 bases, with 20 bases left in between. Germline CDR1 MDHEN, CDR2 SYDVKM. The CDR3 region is CASSVPQGISINEQFF. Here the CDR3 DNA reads TGTGCCAGCAGTGTCCCGCAGGGGATATCGATCAATGAGCAGTTCTTC.

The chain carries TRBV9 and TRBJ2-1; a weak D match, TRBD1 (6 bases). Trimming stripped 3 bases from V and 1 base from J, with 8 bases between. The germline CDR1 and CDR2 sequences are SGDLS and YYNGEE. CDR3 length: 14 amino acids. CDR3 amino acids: CASSGTVSYNEQFF. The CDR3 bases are TGTGCCAGCAGCGGGACAGTGTCCTACAATGAGCAGTTCTTC.

The CDR3 region is CASSTVAGATGELFF. CDR3 in DNA: TGTGCCAGCAGTACCGTAGCGGGAGCTACCGGGGAGCTGTTTTTT. This chain connects TRBV28 to TRBJ2-2; 9 bases line up with TRBD2. V trimming: 5 bases; J trimming: 5 bases; junction bases outside the gene matches: 6. Germline-derived CDR1 and CDR2 are MDHEN and SYDVKM. The CDR3 is made up of 15 amino acids.

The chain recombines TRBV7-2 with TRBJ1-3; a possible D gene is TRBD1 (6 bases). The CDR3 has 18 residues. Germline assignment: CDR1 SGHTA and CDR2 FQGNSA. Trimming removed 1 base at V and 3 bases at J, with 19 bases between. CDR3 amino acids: CASSLEFYGRGSGNTIYF. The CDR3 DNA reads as TGTGCCAGCAGCTTAGAATTTTATGGCAGGGGAAGTGGAAACACCATATATTTT.

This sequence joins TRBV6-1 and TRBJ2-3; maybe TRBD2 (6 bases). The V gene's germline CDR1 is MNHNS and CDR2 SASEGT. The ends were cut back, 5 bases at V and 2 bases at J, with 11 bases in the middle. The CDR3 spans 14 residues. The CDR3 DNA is TGTGCCAGCAGTCAGCGGGCCAACACAGATACGCAGTATTTT. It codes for CASSQRANTDTQYF.

The CDR3 DNA follows: TGTGCCAGCAGGGAAAGAACCGGGACAGGGGTTCGCAGTGGCTACACCTTC. Its translation is CASRERTGTGVRSGYTF. This chain links TRBV6-1 with TRBJ1-2; 10 positions match TRBD1. Germline V gives CDR1 MNHNS, CDR2 SASEGT. The V segment lost 6 bases and the J segment 7 bases; nucleotides outside the gene matches: 17. This CDR3 has 17 amino acids.

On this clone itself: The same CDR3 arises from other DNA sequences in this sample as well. In DNA, the CDR3 is TGCGCCAGCAGTCTCGAGGGACAGAGGAAAAACATTCAGTACTTC. Translating gives CASSLEGQRKNIQYF. The chain uses TRBV5-1 and TRBJ2-4, with TRBD1 identical over 7 bases. The CDR3 contains 15 residues. V was clipped by 5 bases and J by 4 bases; unmatched bases: 9. Germline CDR1 reads SGHRS; CDR2 reads YFSETQ.

CDR3 coding DNA: TGTGCCACTGGGGCCCTCTTAAAGGATACGCAGTATTTT. It yields the protein CATGALLKDTQYF. The chain uses TRBV6-5 and TRBJ2-3; possible D gene TRBD1, 5 bases. Trimming took off 10 bases at V and 6 bases at J, with 17 bases between the two ends. The germline CDR1 and CDR2 sequences are MNHEY and SVGAGI. There are 13 residues in the CDR3.

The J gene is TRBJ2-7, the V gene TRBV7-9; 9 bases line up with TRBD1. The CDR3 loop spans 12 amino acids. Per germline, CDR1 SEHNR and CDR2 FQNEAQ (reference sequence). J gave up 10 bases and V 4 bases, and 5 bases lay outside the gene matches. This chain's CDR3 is CASSSGTGHQYF. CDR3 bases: TGTGCCAGCAGCTCCGGGACAGGGCATCAGTACTTC.

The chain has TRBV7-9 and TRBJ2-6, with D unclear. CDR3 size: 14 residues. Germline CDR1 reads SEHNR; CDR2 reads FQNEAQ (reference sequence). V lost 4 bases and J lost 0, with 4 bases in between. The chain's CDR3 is CASSSVSGANVLTF. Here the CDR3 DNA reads TGTGCCAGCAGCTCGGTCTCTGGGGCCAACGTCCTGACTTTC.

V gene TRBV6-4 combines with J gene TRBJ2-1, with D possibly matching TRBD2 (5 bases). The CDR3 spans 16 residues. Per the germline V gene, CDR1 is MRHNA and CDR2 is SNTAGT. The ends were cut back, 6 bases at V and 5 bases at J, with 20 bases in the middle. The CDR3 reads CASSRGEGLWDNEQFF. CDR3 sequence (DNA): TGTGCCAGCAGCCGAGGTGAGGGATTATGGGACAATGAGCAGTTCTTC.

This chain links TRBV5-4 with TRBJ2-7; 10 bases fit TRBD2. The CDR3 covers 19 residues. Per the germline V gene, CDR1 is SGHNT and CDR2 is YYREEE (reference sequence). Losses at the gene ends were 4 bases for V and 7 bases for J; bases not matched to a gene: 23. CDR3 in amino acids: CASSPFRGLAGEGGREQYF. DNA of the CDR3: TGTGCCAGCAGCCCCTTCAGGGGGCTAGCGGGAGAGGGGGGTCGGGAGCAGTACTTC.